Listed below are T cell receptor beta chains from one sample, sequenced in a study of cytomegalovirus exposure and HLA in healthy donors. Using immunoSEQ multiplex PCR, the repertoire was profiled, and TCRdb retains in-frame clones only, with some absent. The sample carries about 120,000 clones, 75% to 90% recorded once. Specimen: PBMCs. These receptors were obtained from a man between 18 and 35 years old in good health and CMV-seropositive. CDR3s include the opening cysteine and the closing phenylalanine or tryptophan. The order of the fields is V gene, D gene, J gene, clone size, CDR3 protein, CDR3 DNA. The D gene is left open where the match is weak. Clone size, where shown, is once, few, many, or a class for clones that have expanded.

>TRBV7-9|TRBD2|TRBJ2-3|NA
CASSPGGNTDTQYF
TGTGCCAGCAGCCCGGGGGGGAACACAGATACGCAGTATTTT
>TRBV7-2|TRBD1|TRBJ2-5|NA
CASSPDRGKETQYF
TGTGCCAGCAGCCCTGACAGGGGAAAAGAGACCCAGTACTTC
>TRBV21-1|NA|TRBJ1-1|NA
CASSSVDRNTEAFF
TGTGCCAGCAGCTCTGTAGACAGGAACACTGAAGCTTTCTTT
>TRBV19|TRBD2|TRBJ2-2|NA
CASRPSGGPDGELFF
TGTGCCAGTAGGCCTAGCGGGGGACCCGACGGGGAGCTGTTTTTT
>TRBV7-9|NA|TRBJ2-2|NA
CASSSTVGTGELFF
TGTGCCAGCAGCTCTACAGTGGGCACCGGGGAGCTGTTTTTT
>TRBV10-2|NA|TRBJ2-6|few
CASSDPSGANVLTF
TGCGCCAGCAGTGACCCTTCTGGGGCCAACGTCCTGACTTTC
>TRBV5-5|TRBD1|TRBJ1-6|once
CASSLAGTGVNSPLHF
TGTGCCAGCAGCTTGGCAGGGACAGGGGTTAATTCACCCCTCCACTTT
>TRBV6-5|NA|TRBJ2-7|NA
CASSYATHPGYEQYF
TGTGCCAGCAGTTATGCCACTCATCCAGGCTACGAGCAGTACTTC
>TRBV2|TRBD1|TRBJ2-7|NA
CASSEVRTGLGEQYF
TGTGCCAGCAGTGAAGTGCGGACAGGGTTGGGCGAGCAGTACTTC
>TRBV20-1|NA|TRBJ2-7|once
CSASLEQYF
TGCAGTGCTAGCCTGGAGCAGTACTTC
>TRBV29-1|TRBD1|TRBJ2-7|NA
CSVGPLGTGLYEQYF
TGCAGCGTGGGCCCCTTGGGGACAGGTCTCTACGAGCAGTACTTC
>TRBV5-6|TRBD1|TRBJ1-2|NA
CASSLRGPGGWSYTF
TGTGCCAGCAGCTTAAGGGGGCCTGGAGGTTGGAGCTACACCTTC
>TRBV28|NA|TRBJ2-3|once
CASSFLLGGSTDTQYF
TGTGCCAGCAGTTTTTTGCTGGGCGGGAGCACAGATACGCAGTATTTT
>TRBV27|NA|TRBJ2-7|NA
CASSPVGGPPYEQYF
TGTGCCAGCAGTCCCGTCGGGGGGCCGCCCTACGAGCAGTACTTC
>TRBV10-3|NA|TRBJ2-7|NA
CAISDGQALTSYEQYF
TGTGCCATCAGTGATGGTCAGGCCTTAACATCCTACGAGCAGTACTTC
>TRBV5-6|NA|TRBJ1-3|NA
CASSLFDSASGNTIYF
TGTGCCAGCAGCCTATTCGACAGTGCCTCTGGAAACACCATATATTTT
>TRBV5-5|TRBD1|TRBJ1-3|NA
CASSFGTGVHTIYF
TGTGCCAGCAGCTTCGGGACAGGGGTCCACACCATATATTTT
>TRBV6-1|TRBD1|TRBJ1-5|NA
CASSSTGTSLAQHF
TGTGCCAGCAGTTCGACAGGGACGAGTCTGGCCCAGCATTTT
>TRBV6-6|NA|TRBJ1-5|NA
CASMRRVGQPQHF
TGTGCCAGCATGCGCAGGGTCGGTCAGCCCCAGCATTTT
>TRBV25-1|NA|TRBJ2-7|NA
CASSELRGEQYF
TGTGCCAGCAGTGAATTAAGGGGCGAGCAGTACTTC
>TRBV6-6|NA|TRBJ1-2|NA
CASSYDRTDGYTF
TGTGCCAGCAGTTACGACAGGACTGATGGCTACACCTTC
>TRBV4-1|NA|TRBJ2-5|NA
CASSQESAREQYF
TGCGCCAGCAGCCAAGAGTCGGCTAGGGAGCAGTACTTC